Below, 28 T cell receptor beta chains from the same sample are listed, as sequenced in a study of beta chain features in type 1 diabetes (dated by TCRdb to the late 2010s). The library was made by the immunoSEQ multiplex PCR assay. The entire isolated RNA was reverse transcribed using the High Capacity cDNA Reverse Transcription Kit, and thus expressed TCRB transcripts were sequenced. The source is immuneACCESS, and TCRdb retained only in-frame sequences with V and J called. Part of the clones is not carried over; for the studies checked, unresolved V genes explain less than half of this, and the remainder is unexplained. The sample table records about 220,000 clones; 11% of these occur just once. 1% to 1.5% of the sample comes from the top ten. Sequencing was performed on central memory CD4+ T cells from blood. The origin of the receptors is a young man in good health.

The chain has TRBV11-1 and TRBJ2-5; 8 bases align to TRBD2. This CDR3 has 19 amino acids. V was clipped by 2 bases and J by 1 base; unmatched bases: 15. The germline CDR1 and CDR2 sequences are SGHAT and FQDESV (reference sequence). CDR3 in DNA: TGTGCCAGCAGCTTATTTGGTCTAGCGGGCGGAACTTTCCAAGAGACCCAGTACTTC. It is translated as CASSLFGLAGGTFQETQYF. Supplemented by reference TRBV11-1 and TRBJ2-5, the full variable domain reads EAEVAQSPRYKITEKSQAVAFWCDPISGHATLYWYRQILGQGPELLVQFQDESVVDDSQLPKDRFSAERLKGVDSTLKIQPAELGDSAMYLCASSLFGLAGGTFQETQYFGPGTRLLVL.

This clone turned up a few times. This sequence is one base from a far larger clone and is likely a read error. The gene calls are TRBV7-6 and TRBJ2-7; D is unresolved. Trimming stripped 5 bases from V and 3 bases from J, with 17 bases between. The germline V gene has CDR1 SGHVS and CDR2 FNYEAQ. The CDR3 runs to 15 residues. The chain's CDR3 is CASSPPGLPFYEQYF. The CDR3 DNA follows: TGTGCCAGCAGCCCGCCAGGCTTACCGTTCTACGAGCAGTACTTC.

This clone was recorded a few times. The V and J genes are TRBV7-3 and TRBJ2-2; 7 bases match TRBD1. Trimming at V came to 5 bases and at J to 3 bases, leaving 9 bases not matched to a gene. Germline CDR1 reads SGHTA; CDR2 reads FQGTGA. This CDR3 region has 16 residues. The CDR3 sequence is CASSPNPQGHTGELFF. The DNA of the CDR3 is TGTGCCAGCAGCCCGAACCCACAGGGGCACACCGGGGAGCTGTTTTTT.

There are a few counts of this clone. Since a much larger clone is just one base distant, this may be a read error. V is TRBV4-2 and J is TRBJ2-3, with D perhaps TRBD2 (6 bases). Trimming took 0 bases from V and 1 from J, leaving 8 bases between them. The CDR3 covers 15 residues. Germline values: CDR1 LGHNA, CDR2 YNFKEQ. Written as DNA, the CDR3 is TGTGCCAGCAGCCAAGAGGGGACTGGCACAGATACGCAGTATTTT. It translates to CASSQEGTGTDTQYF.

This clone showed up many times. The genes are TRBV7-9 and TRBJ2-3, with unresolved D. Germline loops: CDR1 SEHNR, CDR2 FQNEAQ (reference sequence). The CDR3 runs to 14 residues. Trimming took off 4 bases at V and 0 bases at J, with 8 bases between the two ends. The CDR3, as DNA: TGTGCCAGCAGCTCGGACGGAAGCACAGATACGCAGTATTTT. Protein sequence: CASSSDGSTDTQYF.

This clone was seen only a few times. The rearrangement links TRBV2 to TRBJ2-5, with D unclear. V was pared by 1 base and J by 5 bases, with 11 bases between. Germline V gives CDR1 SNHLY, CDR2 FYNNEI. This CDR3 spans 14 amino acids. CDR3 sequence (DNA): TGTGCCAGCAGTGAAGGGTACGCGACGGAGACCCAGTACTTC. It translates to CASSEGYATETQYF.

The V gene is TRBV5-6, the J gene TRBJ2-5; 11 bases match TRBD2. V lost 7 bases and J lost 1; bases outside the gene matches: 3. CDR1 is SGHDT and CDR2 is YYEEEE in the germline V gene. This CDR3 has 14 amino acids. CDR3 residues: CASSGTSGQETQYF. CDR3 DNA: TGTGCCAGCTCCGGGACTAGCGGCCAAGAGACCCAGTACTTC.

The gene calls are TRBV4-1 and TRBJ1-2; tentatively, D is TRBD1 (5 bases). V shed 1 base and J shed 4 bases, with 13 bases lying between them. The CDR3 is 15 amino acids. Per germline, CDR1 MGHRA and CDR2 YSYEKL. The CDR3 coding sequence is TGCGCCAGCAGCCAAGTCCCGGGGCTTATCTATGGCTACACCTTC. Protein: CASSQVPGLIYGYTF.

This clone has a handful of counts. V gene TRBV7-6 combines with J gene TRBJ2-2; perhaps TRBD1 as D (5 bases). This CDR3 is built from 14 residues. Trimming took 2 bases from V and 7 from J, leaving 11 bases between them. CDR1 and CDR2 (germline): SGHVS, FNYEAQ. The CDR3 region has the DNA TGTGCCAGCAGCTTACCGGTTAGGGGCGGGGAGCTGTTTTTT. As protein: CASSLPVRGGELFF. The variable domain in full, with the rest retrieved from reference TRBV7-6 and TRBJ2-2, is GAGVSQSPRYKVTKRGQDVALRCDPISGHVSLYWYRQALGQGPEFLTYFNYEAQQDKSGLPNDRFSAERPEGSISTLTIQRTEQRDSAMYRCASSLPVRGGELFFGEGSRLTVL.

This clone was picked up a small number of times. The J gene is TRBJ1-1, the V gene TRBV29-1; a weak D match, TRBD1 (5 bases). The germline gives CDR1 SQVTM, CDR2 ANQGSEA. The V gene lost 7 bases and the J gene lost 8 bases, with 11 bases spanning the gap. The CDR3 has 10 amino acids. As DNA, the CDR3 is TGCAGCGGAGGGGAAAGAGAAGCTTTCTTT. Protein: CSGGEREAFF.

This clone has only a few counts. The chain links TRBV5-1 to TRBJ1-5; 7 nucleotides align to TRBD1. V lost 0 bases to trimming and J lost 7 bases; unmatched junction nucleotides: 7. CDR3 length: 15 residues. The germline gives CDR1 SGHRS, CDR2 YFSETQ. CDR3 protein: CASSLGTGLGQPQHF. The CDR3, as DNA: TGCGCCAGCAGCTTGGGGACAGGACTTGGACAGCCCCAGCATTTT.

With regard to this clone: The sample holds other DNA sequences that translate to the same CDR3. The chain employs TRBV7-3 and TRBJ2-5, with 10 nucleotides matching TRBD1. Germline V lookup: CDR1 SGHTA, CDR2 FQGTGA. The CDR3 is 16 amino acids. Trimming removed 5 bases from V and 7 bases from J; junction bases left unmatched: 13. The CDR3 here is CASSPREDRGEGTQYF. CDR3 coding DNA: TGTGCCAGCAGCCCAAGGGAGGACAGGGGGGAGGGGACCCAGTACTTC.

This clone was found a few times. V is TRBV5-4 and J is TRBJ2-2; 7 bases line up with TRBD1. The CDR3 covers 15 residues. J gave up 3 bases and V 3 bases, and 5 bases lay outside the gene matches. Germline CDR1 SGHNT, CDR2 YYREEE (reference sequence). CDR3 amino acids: CASSYGQDDTGELFF. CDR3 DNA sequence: TGTGCCAGCAGCTATGGACAGGACGACACCGGGGAGCTGTTTTTT.

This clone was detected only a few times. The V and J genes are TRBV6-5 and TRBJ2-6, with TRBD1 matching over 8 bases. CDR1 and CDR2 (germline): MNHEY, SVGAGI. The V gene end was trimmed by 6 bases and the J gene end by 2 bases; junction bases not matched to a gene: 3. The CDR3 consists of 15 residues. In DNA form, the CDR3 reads TGTGCCAGCAGGCAACAGGGGGCTGGGGCCAACGTCCTGACTTTC. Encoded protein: CASRQQGAGANVLTF.

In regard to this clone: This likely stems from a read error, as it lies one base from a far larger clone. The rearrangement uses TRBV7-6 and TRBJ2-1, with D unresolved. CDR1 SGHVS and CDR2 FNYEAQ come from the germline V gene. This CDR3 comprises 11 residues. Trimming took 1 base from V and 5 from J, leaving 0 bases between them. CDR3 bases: TGTGCCAGCAGCTTAGACAATGAGCAGTTCTTC. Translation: CASSLDNEQFF.

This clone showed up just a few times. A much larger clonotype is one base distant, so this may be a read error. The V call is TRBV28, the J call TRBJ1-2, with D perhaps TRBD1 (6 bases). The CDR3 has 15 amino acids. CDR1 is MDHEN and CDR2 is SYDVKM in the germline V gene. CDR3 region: CDSKGGFTANYGYTF. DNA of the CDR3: TGTGACAGCAAGGGGGGATTCACTGCTAACTATGGCTACACCTTC.

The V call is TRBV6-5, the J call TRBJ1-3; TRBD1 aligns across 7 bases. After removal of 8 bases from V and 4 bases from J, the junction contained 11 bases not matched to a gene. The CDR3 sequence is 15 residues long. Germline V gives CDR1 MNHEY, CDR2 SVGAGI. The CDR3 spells CASGPRQGRGNTIYF. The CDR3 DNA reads TGTGCCAGCGGTCCCCGACAGGGACGGGGAAACACCATATATTTT.

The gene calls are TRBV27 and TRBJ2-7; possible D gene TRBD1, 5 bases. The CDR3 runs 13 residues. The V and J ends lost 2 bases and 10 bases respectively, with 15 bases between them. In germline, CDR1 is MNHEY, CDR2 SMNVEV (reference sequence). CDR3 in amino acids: CASSLKGPHPQYF. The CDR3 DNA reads TGTGCCAGCAGTTTAAAGGGGCCACATCCCCAGTACTTC.

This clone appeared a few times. The CDR3 DNA reads TGTGCCATCAGTGAGTCGTCGGGGACGGAGACCCAGTACTTC. Translated, it gives CAISESSGTETQYF. V is TRBV10-3 and J is TRBJ2-5; D possibly uses TRBD1 or TRBD2 (5 bases each). V was clipped by 0 bases and J by 5 bases, with 10 bases between them. The CDR3 is made up of 14 amino acids. Germline values: CDR1 ENHRY, CDR2 SYGVKD.

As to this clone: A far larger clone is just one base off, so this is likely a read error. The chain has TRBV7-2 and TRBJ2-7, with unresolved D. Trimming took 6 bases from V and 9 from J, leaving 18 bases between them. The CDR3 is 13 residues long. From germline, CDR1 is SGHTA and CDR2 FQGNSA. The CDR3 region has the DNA TGTGCCAGCAGGGCAAGTTCCCAGGTCAGGCAGTACTTC. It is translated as CASRASSQVRQYF.

The CDR3 sequence is CSPGWGETQYF. In DNA, the CDR3 is TGCAGCCCAGGGTGGGGTGAGACCCAGTACTTC. The chain is built from TRBV20-1 and TRBJ2-5, with D perhaps matching TRBD1 (5 bases). The CDR3 length is 11 residues. Germline V gene sequence: CDR1 DFQATT, CDR2 SNEGSKA (reference sequence).

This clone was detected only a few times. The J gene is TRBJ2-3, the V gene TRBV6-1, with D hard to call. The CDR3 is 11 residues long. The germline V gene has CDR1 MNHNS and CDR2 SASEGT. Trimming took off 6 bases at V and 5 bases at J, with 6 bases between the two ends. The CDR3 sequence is CASSTRDTQYF. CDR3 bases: TGTGCCAGCAGCACGAGAGATACGCAGTATTTT.

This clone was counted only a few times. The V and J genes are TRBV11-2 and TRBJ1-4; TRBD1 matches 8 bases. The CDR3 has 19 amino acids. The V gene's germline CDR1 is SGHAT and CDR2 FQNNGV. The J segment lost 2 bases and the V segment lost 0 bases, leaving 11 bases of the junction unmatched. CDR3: CASSLDPRGRATTNEKLFF. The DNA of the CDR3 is TGTGCCAGCAGCTTAGATCCCAGGGGGCGCGCAACGACTAATGAAAAACTGTTTTTT.

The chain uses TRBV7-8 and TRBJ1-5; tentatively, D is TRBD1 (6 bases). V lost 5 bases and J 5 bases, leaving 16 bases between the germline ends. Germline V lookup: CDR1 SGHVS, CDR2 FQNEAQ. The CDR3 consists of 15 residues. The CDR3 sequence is CASSRSGAGDQPQHF. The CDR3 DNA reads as TGTGCCAGCAGCCGGTCAGGGGCAGGGGATCAGCCCCAGCATTTT. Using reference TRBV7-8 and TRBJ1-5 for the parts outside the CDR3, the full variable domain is GAGVSQSPRYKVAKRGQDVALRCDPISGHVSLFWYQQALGQGPEFLTYFQNEAQLDKSGLPSDRFFAERPEGSVSTLKIQRTQQEDSAVYLCASSRSGAGDQPQHFGDGTRLSIL.

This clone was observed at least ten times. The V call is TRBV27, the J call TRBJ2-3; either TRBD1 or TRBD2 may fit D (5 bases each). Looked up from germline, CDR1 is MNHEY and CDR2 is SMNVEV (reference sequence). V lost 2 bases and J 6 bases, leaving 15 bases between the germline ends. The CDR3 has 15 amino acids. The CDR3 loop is CASSLQGRRVDTQYF. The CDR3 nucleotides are TGTGCCAGCAGTTTACAGGGACGCCGAGTCGATACGCAGTATTTT.

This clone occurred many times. DNA for the CDR3: TGTGCCAGCAGTTTCTCCTCTGAGCAGTTCTTC. As protein: CASSFSSEQFF. The genes are TRBV6-6 and TRBJ2-1; D gene uncertain. CDR3 size: 11 residues. Looked up from germline, CDR1 is MNHNY and CDR2 is SVGAGI (reference sequence). Trimming took 4 bases from V and 9 from J, leaving 7 bases between them.

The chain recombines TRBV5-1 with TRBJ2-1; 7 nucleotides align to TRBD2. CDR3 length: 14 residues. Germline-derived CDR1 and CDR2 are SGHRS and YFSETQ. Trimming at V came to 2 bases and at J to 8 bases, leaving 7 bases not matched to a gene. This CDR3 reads CASSFRDYIDEQFF. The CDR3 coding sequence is TGCGCCAGCAGCTTCCGGGACTATATCGATGAGCAGTTCTTC.

CDR3 coding DNA: TGTGCCAGCTCACCCAACAGGGTTGACGAGCAGTACTTC. Amino acids: CASSPNRVDEQYF. The chain has TRBV18 and TRBJ2-7, with a tentative D call TRBD1 (6 bases). V dropped 3 bases and J dropped 5 bases, with 11 bases sitting between them. The CDR3 is made up of 13 amino acids. Germline V gene sequence: CDR1 KGHSH, CDR2 LQKENI.